This TCR beta chain was obtained from a study of blood T cells in healthy people across ages. Using a J-beta primer mix together with a sample-barcoded 5' primer, a second PCR was run for roughly 7 to 11 cycles. TCRdb independently ran MiXCR on the 5' RACE reads; one entry per CDR3 protein. The table includes 1.6 million or so distinct CDR3 sequences, 30% to 40% detected once. Regarding the study as a whole: When one million T cells were used, diversity estimates were thought to be underestimates. Versus aged donors, long-lived donors had higher diversity and more naive CD4+ cells.

Trimming took off 0 bases at V and 3 bases at J, with 9 bases between the two ends. Germline CDR1 and CDR2: MGHRA and YSYEKL. The CDR3 spans 15 residues. Comments on this clonotype: Its antigen is currently unknown.

Healthy Caucasians from Russia aged roughly 6 to 95 served as donors. The clonotype was recovered from a woman younger than 45 in good health. The genes are TRBV4-1 and TRBJ2-1; D not resolved. The sample consisted of blood. The CDR3 sequence is CASSQDLPVYNEQFF. CDR3 DNA: TGCGCCAGCAGCCAAGATCTTCCGGTCTACAATGAGCAGTTCTTC.